This TCR beta chain was found in a study of early T cells in non-severe SARS-CoV-2 infection. Study overall: Chains from this unsorted whole-blood bulk RNA could not be paired.

The TCR library protocol attached unique molecular identifiers to the individual cDNA molecules. One entry per CDR3 protein results from TCRdb running MiXCR on the 5' RACE reads. Of tens of thousands of distinct CDR3 sequences listed, around 14% are singletons. CDR3 length: 16 residues. The ends were cut back, 3 bases at V and 7 bases at J, with 22 bases in the middle. Looked up from germline, CDR1 is KGHSH and CDR2 is LQKENI. This clonotype was seen at least ten times. Material for sequencing was whole blood. The receptor's source is an adult who was a healthcare worker with PCR-confirmed SARS-CoV-2 infection or an uninfected control (not recorded which). V usage is TRBV18 and J usage is TRBJ2-7, with D perhaps TRBD1 (5 bases). The CDR3 region is CASSPLPGQALEEQYF. In nucleotides, the CDR3 is TGTGCCAGCTCACCGCTTCCTGGACAAGCGCTAGAAGAGCAGTACTTC.